Presented here are 7 T cell receptor beta chains from one specimen sequenced in a study of HIV-infected patients and healthy controls. Reverse transcription used around 480 ng RNA and constant-region primers for alpha and beta. Alpha and beta chain libraries were made separately by chain-specific third strand synthesis with multiplexing indices. In TCRdb, the 5' RACE reads were re-called with MiXCR into one record per CDR3 protein. Seen here are roughly 6,600 distinct CDR3 sequences, less than 11% observed once, and the top ten hold approximately 18%. Roughly three months, about 14 weeks, into antiretroviral therapy, follow-up blood was collected. All unsorted peripheral T cells were captured because whole blood was used without fractionation. The sample was blood, taken during antiretroviral therapy. These receptors were obtained from an adult with HIV infection.

This clonotype was seen many times. The rearrangement uses TRBV10-2 and TRBJ1-5, with unresolved D. Trimming stripped 5 bases from V and 0 bases from J, with 17 bases between. CDR3 length equals 17 residues. The germline V gene encodes CDR1 WSHSY and CDR2 SAAADI. The CDR3 spells CASSSIGRRSSNQPQHF. As DNA, the CDR3 is TGCGCCAGCAGTTCAATAGGACGGCGCTCTAGCAATCAGCCCCAGCATTTT.

This clonotype has at least ten counts. The chain uses TRBV12-3 or TRBV12-4 and TRBJ2-7; the match to TRBD2 covers 10 bases. This CDR3 contains 14 residues. The ends lost 6 bases at V and 1 base at J; junction bases unmatched: 3. The DNA for the CDR3 is TGTGCCAGCAGCCCAGCGGGGGGGTCCTACGAGCAGTACTTC. Its protein product is CASSPAGGSYEQYF.

By sample fraction, this clonotype is medium-sized. The chain uses TRBV7-9 and TRBJ2-1; D gene uncertain. CDR1 and CDR2 (germline): SEHNR, FQNEAQ (reference sequence). The germline V and J ends were trimmed by 5 bases and 4 bases, with 12 bases remaining between them. There are 14 residues in the CDR3. CDR3 bases: TGTGCCAGCAGCGGGTCTAGACCGTACAATGAGCAGTTCTTC. Amino acid sequence: CASSGSRPYNEQFF.

This clonotype was observed a single time. This may stem from a read error, because a much larger clone lies one nucleotide away. This chain connects TRBV20-1 to TRBJ2-1, with D perhaps matching TRBD2 (6 bases). This CDR3 region has 12 residues. From germline, CDR1 is DFQATT and CDR2 SNEGSKA (reference sequence). DNA for the CDR3: TGCGGTGCCGCGGGTCCTCGGGGGGAGCAGTTCTTC. Amino acids: CGAAGPRGEQFF.

The chain uses TRBV18 and TRBJ2-3; TRBD1 aligns across 8 bases. Germline values: CDR1 KGHSH, CDR2 LQKENI. The V segment lost 2 bases and the J segment 7 bases; nucleotides outside the gene matches: 5. CDR3 length equals 14 residues. Written as DNA, the CDR3 is TGTGCCAGCTCACCAACAGGGGGTGTAAATACGCAGTATTTT. Translation gives CASSPTGGVNTQYF. Full variable domain (remainder filled in from reference TRBV18 and TRBJ2-3): NAGVMQNPRHLVRRRGQEARLRCSPMKGHSHVYWYRQLPEEGLKFMVYLQKENIIDESGMPKERFSAEFPKEGPSILRIQQVVRGDSAAYFCASSPTGGVNTQYFGPGTRLTVL.

This clonotype was observed a few times. The rearrangement uses TRBV6-5 and TRBJ2-5, with D unclear. The germline V gene has CDR1 MNHEY and CDR2 SVGAGI. The CDR3 consists of 14 residues. The V end was cut by 5 bases, the J end by 4 bases, with 14 bases between. The CDR3: CASSTLPLLETQYF. The DNA for the CDR3 is TGTGCCAGCAGTACACTACCCCTCTTAGAGACCCAGTACTTC.

The V and J genes are TRBV29-1 and TRBJ2-3; the D gene could be TRBD1 or TRBD2 (5 bases each). Trimming stripped 1 base from V and 0 bases from J, with 17 bases between. The CDR3 sequence is 17 residues long. Germline CDR1 reads SQVTM; CDR2 reads ANQGSEA. This CDR3 reads CSVEGSARDPSTDTQYF. For the CDR3, the DNA is TGCAGCGTTGAAGGGAGTGCGAGGGACCCTAGCACAGATACGCAGTATTTT.